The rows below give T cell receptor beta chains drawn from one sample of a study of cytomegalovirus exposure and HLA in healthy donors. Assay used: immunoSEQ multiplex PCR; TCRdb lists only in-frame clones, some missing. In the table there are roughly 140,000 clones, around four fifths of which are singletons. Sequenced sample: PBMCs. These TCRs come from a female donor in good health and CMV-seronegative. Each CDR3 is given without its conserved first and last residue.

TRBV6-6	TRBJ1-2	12	ASSPLTGGGGYT
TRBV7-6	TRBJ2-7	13	ASSPRTGLAYEQY
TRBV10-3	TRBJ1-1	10	AIRGGGTEAF
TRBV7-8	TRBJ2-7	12	ASSHKIQGYEQY
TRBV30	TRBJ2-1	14	AWSVWTGATYNEQF
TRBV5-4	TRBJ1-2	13	ASSFPGGSRDGYT
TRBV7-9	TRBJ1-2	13	SSSLGERVWYGYT
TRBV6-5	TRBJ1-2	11	ASSGTVSYGYT
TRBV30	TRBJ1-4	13	AWGLRGRVSEKLF
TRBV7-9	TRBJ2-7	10	SSSEGAYEQY
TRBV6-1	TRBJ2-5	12	ASSENTIQETQY
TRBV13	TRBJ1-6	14	ASSSTGSSYNSPLH
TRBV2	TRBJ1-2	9	ASRTGNGYT
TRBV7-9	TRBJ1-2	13	ASSSAQGMAYGYT
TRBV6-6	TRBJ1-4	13	ASSTRQGESEKLF
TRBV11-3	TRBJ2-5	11	ASSPGQQETQY
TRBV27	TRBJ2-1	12	ASGTGVSYNEQF
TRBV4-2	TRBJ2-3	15	ASSQRRGAGITDTQY
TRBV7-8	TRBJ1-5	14	ASSLEGQGVWQPQH
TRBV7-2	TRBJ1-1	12	ASSFSTGGTEAF
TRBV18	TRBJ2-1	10	ASSPLSDEQF
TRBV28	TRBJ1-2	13	ASSSRRTGRSGYP
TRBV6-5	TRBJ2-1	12	ASSQTGGRGEQF
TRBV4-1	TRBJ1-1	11	ASSSTEQVAAF
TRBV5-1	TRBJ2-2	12	ASSLEGAAGELF
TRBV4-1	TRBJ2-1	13	ASSQERLTGNEQF
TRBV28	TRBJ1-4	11	ASSLTGAEKLF
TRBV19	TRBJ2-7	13	ASSIVSDRGYEQY
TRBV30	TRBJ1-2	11	AWSSGSNYGYT
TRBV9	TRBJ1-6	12	ASSVKVSNSPLH
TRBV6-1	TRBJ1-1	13	ASSEEPLPNTEAF
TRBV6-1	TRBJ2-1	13	ASSRGSGNYNEQF
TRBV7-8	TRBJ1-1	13	ASSPQELDSTEAF
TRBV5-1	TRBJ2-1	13	ASSLRLAGRDEQF
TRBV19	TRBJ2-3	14	ASSIRGQVSTDTQY
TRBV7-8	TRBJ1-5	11	ASSLGMRQPQH
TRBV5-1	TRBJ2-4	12	ASSEGPGQDIQY
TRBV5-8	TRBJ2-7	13	ASSTGTGQAYEQY
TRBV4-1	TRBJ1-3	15	ASSQELGTGNGNTIY
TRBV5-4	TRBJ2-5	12	ASSREGFQETQY
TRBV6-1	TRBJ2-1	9	ASHEVAGQF
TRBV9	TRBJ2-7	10	ASSPPSYEQY
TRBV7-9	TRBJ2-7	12	ASSAAMSSYEQY
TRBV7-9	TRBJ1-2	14	ASSLEGTGGDYGYT
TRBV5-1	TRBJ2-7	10	ASRGQDYEQY
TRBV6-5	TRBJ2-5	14	ASSYSGGRLQETQY
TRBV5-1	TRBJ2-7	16	ASSSGLAGGKTSYEQY
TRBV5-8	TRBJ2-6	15	ASSLWLGIAGANVLT
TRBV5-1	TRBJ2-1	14	ASSLVGAGVRNEQF
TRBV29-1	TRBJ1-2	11	SVEDSQYDGYT
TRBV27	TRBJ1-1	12	ASSFRTGDTEAF
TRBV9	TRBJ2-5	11	ASSSLYQETQY
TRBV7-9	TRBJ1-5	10	ASSLADQPQH
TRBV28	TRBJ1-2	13	ASRPTGEPNYGYT